Shown below are 5 T cell receptor beta chains from a single sample sequenced in a study of cytomegalovirus exposure and HLA in healthy donors. The method was immunoSEQ multiplex PCR; TCRdb's version includes in-frame clones alone and lacks a portion of them. This table has fewer than 150,000 clones, about 84% appearing once. Sample: PBMCs. Receptors were obtained from a man aged 18 to 30 in good health and CMV-seronegative.

The chain combines TRBV6-1 with TRBJ2-1, with TRBD2 as a possible D gene (5 bases). This CDR3 spans 15 amino acids. The V gene's germline CDR1 is MNHNS and CDR2 SASEGT. V lost 2 bases, J lost 3 bases, and 11 bases lay in between. For the CDR3, the DNA is TGTGCCAGCAGTGAAAAGGGAGCCCACTACAATGAGCAGTTCTTC. Its translation is CASSEKGAHYNEQFF.

This chain uses TRBV29-1 with TRBJ2-3; 8 bases map to TRBD2. The junction had 13 bases not matched to a gene; V was cut back by 1 base and J by 4 bases. This CDR3 contains 17 residues. From germline, CDR1 is SQVTM and CDR2 ANQGSEA. CDR3 DNA sequence: TGCAGCGTTGAAGGCCCTACTAGCGGCCCTTACGCAGATACGCAGTATTTT. Protein sequence: CSVEGPTSGPYADTQYF.

CDR3 region: CASSARDRGYSDTEAFF. CDR3 DNA: TGTGCCAGCAGCGCACGGGACAGGGGGTATAGTGACACTGAAGCTTTCTTT. This chain connects TRBV9 to TRBJ1-1; 11 bases line up with TRBD1. The CDR3 is made up of 17 amino acids. Germline V gene lookup returns CDR1 SGDLS and CDR2 YYNGEE. Germline trimming cut 3 bases from V and 3 bases from J; bases unmatched to any gene: 10.

This chain joins TRBV5-1 and TRBJ2-5, with 13 bases fitting TRBD2. CDR1 and CDR2 from the germline V gene are SGHRS and YFSETQ. This CDR3 has 15 amino acids. V trimming: 7 bases; J trimming: 5 bases; junction bases outside the gene matches: 8. This CDR3 is CASATSGRARETQYF. The CDR3 DNA sequence: TGCGCCAGCGCAACTAGCGGGAGGGCCCGGGAGACCCAGTACTTC.

The CDR3 region is CASSSRVQTLNYGYTF. The DNA for the CDR3 is TGTGCCAGCAGTTCGAGGGTCCAGACCTTAAACTATGGCTACACCTTC. This chain connects TRBV28 to TRBJ1-2; D gene uncertain. Per germline, CDR1 MDHEN and CDR2 SYDVKM. The ends were cut back, 4 bases at V and 2 bases at J, with 17 bases in the middle. The CDR3 runs 16 residues.